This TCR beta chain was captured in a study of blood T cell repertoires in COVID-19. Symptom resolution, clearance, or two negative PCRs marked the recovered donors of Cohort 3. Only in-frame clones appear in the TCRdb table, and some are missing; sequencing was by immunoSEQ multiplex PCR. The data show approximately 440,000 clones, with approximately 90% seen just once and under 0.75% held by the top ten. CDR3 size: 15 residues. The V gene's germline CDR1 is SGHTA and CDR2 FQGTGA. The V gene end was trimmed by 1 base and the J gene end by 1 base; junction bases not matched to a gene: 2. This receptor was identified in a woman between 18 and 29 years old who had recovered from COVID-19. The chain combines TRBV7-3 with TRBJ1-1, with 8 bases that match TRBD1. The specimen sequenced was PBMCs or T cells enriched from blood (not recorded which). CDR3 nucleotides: TGTGCCAGCAGCTTAAAGGGGACAGGGAACACTGAAGCTTTCTTT. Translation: CASSLKGTGNTEAFF.